A selection of T cell receptor beta chains follows, all from one sample in a study of blood T cell repertoires in COVID-19. Only in-frame clones appear in the TCRdb table, and some are missing; sequencing was by immunoSEQ multiplex PCR. The sample holds 300,000 or so clones; roughly 91% are singletons and the top ten take roughly 2.9%. The sequencing sample was made of PBMCs or T cells enriched from blood (not recorded which). Receptor source: a woman aged 50 to 60 who had been exposed to COVID-19. The CDR3 runs from the conserved cysteine through the conserved F or W. A clone size is listed for some rows: how often the clone was seen (once, few, many), or a class if it is expanded.

V: TRBV28; J: TRBJ1-1; size: NA; CDR3: CASRLTGTEAFF
V: TRBV19; J: TRBJ2-5; size: NA; CDR3: CASSQGLAGHQETQYF
V: TRBV19; J: TRBJ2-1; size: NA; CDR3: CASSTFNEQFF
V: TRBV7-9; J: TRBJ1-2; size: NA; CDR3: CASSLGTGIHYGYTF
V: TRBV15; J: TRBJ2-1; size: NA; CDR3: CATSPQMGLVTSEQFF
V: TRBV2; J: TRBJ2-1; size: NA; CDR3: CASGQSSYNEQFF
V: TRBV7-2; J: TRBJ1-1; size: NA; CDR3: CASRGQGMNTEAFF
V: TRBV7-6; J: TRBJ2-1; size: NA; CDR3: CASSLEGGSSYNEQFF
V: TRBV6-4; J: TRBJ2-2; size: NA; CDR3: CASSEQGANTGELFF
V: TRBV6-4; J: TRBJ2-2; size: NA; CDR3: CASSDSTGLGYGELFF
V: TRBV7-9; J: TRBJ2-1; size: NA; CDR3: CASSLFGGNINEQFF
V: TRBV5-6; J: TRBJ1-3; size: NA; CDR3: CASSLGHGNTIYF
V: TRBV19; J: TRBJ1-2; size: NA; CDR3: CASARGGVDYGYTF
V: TRBV19; J: TRBJ1-6; size: NA; CDR3: CASSRQVDSPLHF
V: TRBV2; J: TRBJ1-2; size: NA; CDR3: CASSPSNYGYTF
V: TRBV13; J: TRBJ2-7; size: NA; CDR3: CASSDRGGSYEQYF
V: TRBV30; J: TRBJ1-6; size: NA; CDR3: CAWSSAGTHSPLHF
V: TRBV2; J: TRBJ2-6; size: NA; CDR3: CASSEQGANVLTF
V: TRBV19; J: TRBJ1-5; size: NA; CDR3: CASSAREGGNQPQHF
V: TRBV18; J: TRBJ2-7; size: NA; CDR3: CASSPNGLYEQYF
V: TRBV3-1/TRBV3-2; J: TRBJ1-1; size: once; CDR3: CASSQELFRVSGGGTEAFF
V: TRBV5-1; J: TRBJ1-2; size: NA; CDR3: CASSLTGGGGGYTF
V: TRBV27; J: TRBJ1-5; size: NA; CDR3: CASSLSAGPQHF